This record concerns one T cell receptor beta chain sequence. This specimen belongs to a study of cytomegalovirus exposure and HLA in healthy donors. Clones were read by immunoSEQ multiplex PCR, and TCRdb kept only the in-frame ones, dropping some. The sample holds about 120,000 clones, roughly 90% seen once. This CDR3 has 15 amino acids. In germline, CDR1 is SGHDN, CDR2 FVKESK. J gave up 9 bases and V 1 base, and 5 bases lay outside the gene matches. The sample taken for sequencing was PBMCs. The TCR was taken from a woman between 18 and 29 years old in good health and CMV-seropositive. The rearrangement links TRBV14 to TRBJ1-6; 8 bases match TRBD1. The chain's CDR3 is CASSQVQGGSSPLHF. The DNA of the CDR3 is TGTGCCAGCAGCCAAGTACAGGGGGGAAGTTCACCCCTCCACTTT.